A selection of T cell receptor beta chains follows, all from one sample in a study of blood T cell repertoires in COVID-19. Sequenced by immunoSEQ multiplex PCR; TCRdb stores in-frame clones only, minus some. The sample has about 55,000 clones; 82% are singletons. Sequencing input: peripheral blood. These receptors were obtained from a human donor in a cohort sampled during active or convalescent COVID-19. Each CDR3 is given with its conserved first and last residue. Fields, in order: J gene, D gene, V gene, clone size, CDR3 protein, CDR3 DNA. A D gene is named only where the DNA matches it firmly. Not all rows give a size; the values are once, few, many and, for expanded clones, a class.

j_call: TRBJ1-4; d_call: TRBD1; v_call: TRBV2; clone_size: -; cdr3_aa: CASSERTGRNEKLFF; cdr3_nt: TGTGCCAGCAGTGAAAGGACAGGGAGAAATGAAAAACTGTTTTTT
j_call: TRBJ2-2; d_call: TRBD1; v_call: TRBV14; clone_size: -; cdr3_aa: CASSQYRTGGVSGELFF; cdr3_nt: TGTGCCAGCAGCCAATATCGGACAGGGGGCGTCTCCGGGGAGCTGTTTTTT
j_call: TRBJ1-5; d_call: -; v_call: TRBV10-3; clone_size: -; cdr3_aa: CAISESLGRVNQPQHF; cdr3_nt: TGTGCCATCAGTGAGTCACTTGGCAGGGTCAATCAGCCCCAGCATTTT
j_call: TRBJ1-5; d_call: -; v_call: TRBV19; clone_size: -; cdr3_aa: CASSTSGASNQPQHF; cdr3_nt: TGTGCCAGTAGTACCTCAGGGGCCAGCAATCAGCCCCAGCATTTT
j_call: TRBJ1-6; d_call: -; v_call: TRBV9; clone_size: -; cdr3_aa: CASSGLAGNNSPLHF; cdr3_nt: TGTGCCAGCAGCGGCCTGGCAGGGAACAATTCACCCCTCCACTTT
j_call: TRBJ2-7; d_call: TRBD1; v_call: TRBV29-1; clone_size: few; cdr3_aa: CSVDLGGKQYF; cdr3_nt: TGCAGCGTGGATCTAGGGGGCAAGCAGTACTTC
j_call: TRBJ2-5; d_call: -; v_call: TRBV18; clone_size: -; cdr3_aa: CASSPPARGLETQYF; cdr3_nt: TGTGCCAGCTCACCACCGGCCAGGGGCCTCGAGACCCAGTACTTC
j_call: TRBJ1-3; d_call: -; v_call: TRBV16; clone_size: -; cdr3_aa: CASSPSYSGNTIYF; cdr3_nt: TGTGCCAGCAGCCCTAGCTACTCTGGAAACACCATATATTTT
j_call: TRBJ2-7; d_call: -; v_call: TRBV12-3/TRBV12-4; clone_size: -; cdr3_aa: CASSKTIPYEQYF; cdr3_nt: TGTGCCAGCAGTAAGACTATCCCCTACGAGCAGTACTTC
j_call: TRBJ1-2; d_call: -; v_call: TRBV5-1; clone_size: -; cdr3_aa: CASSLGLESYGYTF; cdr3_nt: TGCGCCAGCAGCTTGGGCTTAGAGAGTTATGGCTACACCTTC
j_call: TRBJ2-1; d_call: TRBD1; v_call: TRBV7-3; clone_size: few; cdr3_aa: CASSLFVTGDREQFF; cdr3_nt: TGTGCCAGCAGCTTATTCGTGACAGGGGACCGTGAGCAGTTCTTC
j_call: TRBJ2-1; d_call: TRBD2; v_call: TRBV3-1/TRBV3-2; clone_size: -; cdr3_aa: CASSSTSGGNYNEQFF; cdr3_nt: TGTGCCAGCAGCTCCACTAGCGGGGGAAATTACAATGAGCAGTTCTTC
j_call: TRBJ1-2; d_call: -; v_call: TRBV6-6; clone_size: -; cdr3_aa: CASSPPSEDYGYTF; cdr3_nt: TGTGCCAGCAGCCCACCTTCAGAGGACTATGGCTACACCTTC
j_call: TRBJ1-1; d_call: -; v_call: TRBV21-1; clone_size: -; cdr3_aa: CASSKVQDRENTEAFF; cdr3_nt: TGTGCCAGCAGCAAAGTCCAAGACAGGGAGAACACTGAAGCTTTCTTT
j_call: TRBJ2-1; d_call: -; v_call: TRBV11-2; clone_size: -; cdr3_aa: CASSYTGSLSSYNEQFF; cdr3_nt: TGTGCCAGCAGTTATACCGGGTCGCTCAGCTCCTACAATGAGCAGTTCTTC
j_call: TRBJ1-1; d_call: -; v_call: TRBV11-2; clone_size: -; cdr3_aa: CASSSPRGPRGAFF; cdr3_nt: TGTGCCAGCAGCTCACCCCGCGGGCCCCGAGGGGCTTTCTTT
j_call: TRBJ1-6; d_call: -; v_call: TRBV2; clone_size: -; cdr3_aa: CATKGRMSSYNSPLHF; cdr3_nt: TGTGCCACCAAGGGGCGGATGAGCTCCTATAATTCACCCCTCCACTTT
j_call: TRBJ1-6; d_call: TRBD1; v_call: TRBV5-1; clone_size: few; cdr3_aa: CASSEGQGASSPLHF; cdr3_nt: TGCGCCAGCAGCGAGGGACAGGGGGCAAGTTCACCCCTCCACTTT
j_call: TRBJ2-7; d_call: -; v_call: TRBV18; clone_size: -; cdr3_aa: CASSPPGGSYEQYF; cdr3_nt: TGTGCCAGCTCACCACCTGGAGGGTCCTACGAGCAGTACTTC
j_call: TRBJ1-1; d_call: -; v_call: TRBV5-8; clone_size: -; cdr3_aa: CASSFLIRVGAGTEAFF; cdr3_nt: TGTGCCAGCAGCTTCCTCATCCGGGTGGGGGCCGGCACTGAAGCTTTCTTT
j_call: TRBJ1-4; d_call: -; v_call: TRBV12-3/TRBV12-4; clone_size: -; cdr3_aa: CASSPGNNEKLFF; cdr3_nt: TGTGCCAGCAGTCCGGGAAATAATGAAAAACTGTTTTTT
j_call: TRBJ1-2; d_call: -; v_call: TRBV2; clone_size: -; cdr3_aa: CASRSLYGYTF; cdr3_nt: TGTGCCAGCAGATCCCTCTATGGCTACACCTTC
j_call: TRBJ2-1; d_call: -; v_call: TRBV5-4; clone_size: -; cdr3_aa: CASSLESRGENNEQFF; cdr3_nt: TGTGCCAGCAGCTTGGAATCGCGCGGGGAGAACAATGAGCAGTTCTTC
j_call: TRBJ2-1; d_call: -; v_call: TRBV11-3; clone_size: once; cdr3_aa: CASSLESDNEQFF; cdr3_nt: TGTGCCAGCAGCTTAGAGTCGGACAATGAGCAGTTCTTC
j_call: TRBJ2-7; d_call: -; v_call: TRBV6-5; clone_size: -; cdr3_aa: CASSYPQGEQYF; cdr3_nt: TGTGCCAGCAGTTACCCCCAGGGCGAGCAGTACTTC
j_call: TRBJ2-7; d_call: TRBD2; v_call: TRBV3-1/TRBV3-2; clone_size: -; cdr3_aa: CASSQRGGYEQYF; cdr3_nt: TGTGCCAGCAGCCAGCGGGGGGGCTACGAGCAGTACTTC
j_call: TRBJ2-3; d_call: TRBD1; v_call: TRBV7-6; clone_size: -; cdr3_aa: CASSLGGGGTDTQYF; cdr3_nt: TGTGCCAGCAGCTTAGGAGGGGGCGGCACAGATACGCAGTATTTT
j_call: TRBJ1-5; d_call: TRBD1; v_call: TRBV6-2/TRBV6-3; clone_size: -; cdr3_aa: CASSRTGGNQPQHF; cdr3_nt: TGTGCCAGCAGTCGGACAGGGGGCAATCAGCCCCAGCATTTT